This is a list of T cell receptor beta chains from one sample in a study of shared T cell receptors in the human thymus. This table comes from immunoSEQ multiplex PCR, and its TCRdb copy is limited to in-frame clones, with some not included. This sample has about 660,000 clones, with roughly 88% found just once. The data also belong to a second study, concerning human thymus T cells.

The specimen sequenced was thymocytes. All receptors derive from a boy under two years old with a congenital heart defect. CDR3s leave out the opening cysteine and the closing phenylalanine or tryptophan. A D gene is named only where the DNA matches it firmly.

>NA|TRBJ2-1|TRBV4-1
ANLGLPQF
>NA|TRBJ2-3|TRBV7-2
ASSLALGGGDTDTQY
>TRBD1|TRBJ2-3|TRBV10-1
ASSSGQGTDTQY
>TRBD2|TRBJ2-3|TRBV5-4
ASSFRREGADTQY
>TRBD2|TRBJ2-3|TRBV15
ATSRGDYHTDTQY
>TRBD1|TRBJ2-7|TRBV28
ASRWQQGVYEQY
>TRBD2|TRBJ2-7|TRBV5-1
ASSAGLGYEQY
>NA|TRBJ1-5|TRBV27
ASSLSAAGSCQPQH
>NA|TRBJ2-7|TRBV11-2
ASSLFTTRKVVGEQY
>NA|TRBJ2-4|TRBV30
AWIETGNIQY
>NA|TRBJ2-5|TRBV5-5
ASSTGTPRETQY
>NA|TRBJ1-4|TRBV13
ASSLRGATNEKLF
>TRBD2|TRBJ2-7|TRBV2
ASSEGPGSPPGLAGLAEQY
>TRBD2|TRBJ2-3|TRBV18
ASSLRRETGDTQY
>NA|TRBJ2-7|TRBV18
ASSRDGWTISYEQY
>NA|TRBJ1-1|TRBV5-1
ASRFHRVGNTEAF
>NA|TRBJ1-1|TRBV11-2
ASSLNWERRTEAF
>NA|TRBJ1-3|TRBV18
ASSLKGASGNTIY
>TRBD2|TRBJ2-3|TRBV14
ASSQASRGLAGWDTQY
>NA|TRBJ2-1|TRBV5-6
ASSLDQRNEQF
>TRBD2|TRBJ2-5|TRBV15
ATSRTRGEGETQY
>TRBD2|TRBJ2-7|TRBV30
AWSVGLAGEYSDEQY
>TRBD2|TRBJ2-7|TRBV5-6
ASSLGEGIREQY
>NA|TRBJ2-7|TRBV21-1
ASSRTGGLPFSYEQY
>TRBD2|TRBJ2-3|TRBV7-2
ASSFESGRSVDTQY
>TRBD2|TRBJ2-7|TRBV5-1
ASSLARGVRGSAEQY
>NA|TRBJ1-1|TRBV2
ASSPWTWNTEAF
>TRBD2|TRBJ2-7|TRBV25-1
ASSPGTSGRVTYEQY
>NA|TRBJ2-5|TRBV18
ASSPLFLPGTQY
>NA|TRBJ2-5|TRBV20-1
SAPSKETQY
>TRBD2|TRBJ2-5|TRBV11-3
ASSSRLAGIGETQY
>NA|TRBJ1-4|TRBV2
ASSPGGPEKLF
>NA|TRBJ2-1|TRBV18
ASSHRDSYNEQF
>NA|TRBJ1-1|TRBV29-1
SVETAAGITEAF
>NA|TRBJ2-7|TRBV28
ASSPSAGSNPYEQY
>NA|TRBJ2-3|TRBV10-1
ASSDSGRLYTQY
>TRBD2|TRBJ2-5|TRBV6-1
ASTFSAGGGETQY
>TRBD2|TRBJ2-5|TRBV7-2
ASSLGLAEETQY
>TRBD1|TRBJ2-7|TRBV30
AWKPGTGGPPSYEQY
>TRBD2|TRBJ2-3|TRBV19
ASSMREGLTDTQY
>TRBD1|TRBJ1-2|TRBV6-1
ASSEATGGMGYT
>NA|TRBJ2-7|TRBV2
ASSGRGLGQGYEQY
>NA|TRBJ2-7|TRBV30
AWANTGLEQY
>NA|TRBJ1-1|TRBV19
ASTTRGMNTEAF
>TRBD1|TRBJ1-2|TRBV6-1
ASIPQGREGYT